These T cell receptor beta chains were read from a single sample in a study of response to subunit inactivated influenza vaccine. TCRdb itself ran the RT-PCR reads through MiXCR, one entry per CDR3 protein. This sample has hundreds of thousands of distinct CDR3 sequences, with around 14% found just once. The material sequenced was PBMCs from blood, taken approximately 12 days after vaccination. These receptors all stem from a middle-aged man who received an inactivated influenza vaccine. CDR3s include the opening cysteine and the closing phenylalanine or tryptophan. The order of the fields is V gene, clone size, D gene, J gene, CDR3 protein, CDR3 DNA. D genes are given only for firm matches. Only part of the rows carry a size: once, few, many, or a class if the clone is expanded.

v_gene: TRBV20-1
abundance: once
d_gene: NA
j_gene: TRBJ1-5
CDR3aa: CSAPPREGNQPQHF
CDR3nt: TGCAGTGCTCCCCCCAGGGAGGGCAATCAGCCCCAGCATTTT

v_gene: TRBV12-3/TRBV12-4
abundance: few
d_gene: TRBD1
j_gene: TRBJ1-1
CDR3aa: CASSSNRQGGEEAFF
CDR3nt: TGTGCCAGCAGCTCAAACCGACAGGGTGGTGAGGAAGCTTTCTTT

v_gene: TRBV4-1
abundance: few
d_gene: NA
j_gene: TRBJ2-7
CDR3aa: CASSQSSQGYEQYF
CDR3nt: TGCGCCAGCAGCCAAAGCTCACAGGGCTACGAGCAGTACTTC

v_gene: TRBV5-1
abundance: once
d_gene: NA
j_gene: TRBJ2-7
CDR3aa: CASSSGSPYEQYF
CDR3nt: TGCGCCAGCAGCTCGGGATCTCCCTACGAGCAGTACTTC

v_gene: TRBV11-2
abundance: NA
d_gene: NA
j_gene: TRBJ1-2
CDR3aa: CASSTYSGTWGYTF
CDR3nt: TGTGCCAGCAGCACCTACTCAGGGACTTGGGGCTACACCTTC

v_gene: TRBV20-1
abundance: NA
d_gene: TRBD1
j_gene: TRBJ2-3
CDR3aa: CSARFPGTGTTQYF
CDR3nt: TGCAGTGCTAGGTTCCCCGGGACAGGGACGACGCAGTATTTT

v_gene: TRBV10-3
abundance: few
d_gene: TRBD1
j_gene: TRBJ2-7
CDR3aa: CAIRGQAGGSEQYF
CDR3nt: TGTGCCATCAGAGGACAGGCCGGCGGGTCGGAGCAGTACTTC

v_gene: TRBV10-3
abundance: many
d_gene: NA
j_gene: TRBJ2-1
CDR3aa: CAISHALVTNEQFF
CDR3nt: TGTGCCATCAGCCATGCCCTAGTCACGAATGAGCAGTTCTTC

v_gene: TRBV6-2/TRBV6-3
abundance: few
d_gene: NA
j_gene: TRBJ1-4
CDR3aa: CASSYFAVLAPGGVCEKLFF
CDR3nt: TGTGCCAGCAGTTACTTCGCCGTTCTGGCCCCCGGGGGCGTATGTGAAAAACTGTTTTTT

v_gene: TRBV7-9
abundance: few
d_gene: NA
j_gene: TRBJ2-5
CDR3aa: CASSSTQGRETQYF
CDR3nt: TGTGCCAGCAGCTCTACTCAGGGGCGGGAGACCCAGTACTTC

v_gene: TRBV7-9
abundance: few
d_gene: NA
j_gene: TRBJ2-5
CDR3aa: CASSPTVNQETQYF
CDR3nt: TGTGCCAGCAGCCCTACTGTAAACCAAGAGACCCAGTACTTC

v_gene: TRBV3-1
abundance: NA
d_gene: NA
j_gene: TRBJ2-5
CDR3aa: CASSHRGGGEARETQYF
CDR3nt: TGTGCCAGCAGCCATAGAGGAGGAGGCGAGGCCAGAGAGACCCAGTACTTC

v_gene: TRBV4-1
abundance: few
d_gene: NA
j_gene: TRBJ2-7
CDR3aa: CASSQALVGGSYEQYF
CDR3nt: TGCGCCAGCAGCCAAGCCCTTGTGGGCGGCTCCTACGAGCAGTACTTC

v_gene: TRBV3-1
abundance: NA
d_gene: TRBD2
j_gene: TRBJ2-5
CDR3aa: CASSQGLANQETQYF
CDR3nt: TGTGCCAGCAGCCAAGGACTAGCGAATCAAGAGACCCAGTACTTC

v_gene: TRBV6-5
abundance: NA
d_gene: NA
j_gene: TRBJ1-1
CDR3aa: CASSYGILNTEAFF
CDR3nt: TGTGCCAGCAGTTACGGGATCCTGAACACTGAAGCTTTCTTT

v_gene: TRBV4-1
abundance: NA
d_gene: NA
j_gene: TRBJ1-6
CDR3aa: CASSQVWTDRNSPLHF
CDR3nt: TGCGCCAGCAGCCAAGTCTGGACGGACAGAAATTCACCCCTCCACTTT

v_gene: TRBV12-3/TRBV12-4
abundance: few
d_gene: TRBD1
j_gene: TRBJ1-4
CDR3aa: CASRSEGALSNEKLFF
CDR3nt: TGTGCCAGCAGAAGCGAGGGGGCCCTCTCTAATGAAAAACTGTTTTTT

v_gene: TRBV29-1
abundance: few
d_gene: TRBD2
j_gene: TRBJ2-1
CDR3aa: CSVEDRVAGAYNEQFF
CDR3nt: TGCAGCGTTGAAGATCGTGTAGCGGGAGCTTACAATGAGCAGTTCTTC

v_gene: TRBV3-1
abundance: NA
d_gene: TRBD1
j_gene: TRBJ1-2
CDR3aa: CASSPGQGDYTF
CDR3nt: TGTGCCAGCAGCCCGGGACAGGGTGACTACACCTTC

v_gene: TRBV20-1
abundance: NA
d_gene: NA
j_gene: TRBJ2-1
CDR3aa: CSARVPGPYYNEQFF
CDR3nt: TGCAGTGCTAGAGTACCGGGACCATACTACAATGAGCAGTTCTTC

v_gene: TRBV3-1
abundance: NA
d_gene: NA
j_gene: TRBJ1-3
CDR3aa: CASSQAGLSGNTIYF
CDR3nt: TGTGCCAGCAGCCAAGCAGGATTATCTGGAAACACCATATATTTT

v_gene: TRBV7-7
abundance: NA
d_gene: TRBD2
j_gene: TRBJ2-1
CDR3aa: CASSSQPGLAYNEQFF
CDR3nt: TGTGCCAGCAGCTCTCAACCGGGACTAGCGTACAATGAGCAGTTCTTC

v_gene: TRBV20-1
abundance: NA
d_gene: NA
j_gene: TRBJ2-7
CDR3aa: CSAPSKEAAYEQYF
CDR3nt: TGCAGTGCACCCTCGAAGGAGGCAGCCTACGAGCAGTACTTC

v_gene: TRBV6-2/TRBV6-3
abundance: few
d_gene: NA
j_gene: TRBJ1-2
CDR3aa: CASSYSGNYGYTF
CDR3nt: TGTGCCAGCAGTTACTCAGGGAACTATGGCTACACCTTC

v_gene: TRBV29-1
abundance: NA
d_gene: NA
j_gene: TRBJ1-5
CDR3aa: CSDGDGGGNQPQHF
CDR3nt: TGCAGCGACGGAGATGGGGGAGGCAATCAGCCCCAGCATTTT

v_gene: TRBV20-1
abundance: NA
d_gene: NA
j_gene: TRBJ1-1
CDR3aa: CSALTDGNTEAFF
CDR3nt: TGCAGTGCTCTAACGGACGGAAACACTGAAGCTTTCTTT

v_gene: TRBV29-1
abundance: many
d_gene: NA
j_gene: TRBJ2-5
CDR3aa: CSGGGGLETQYF
CDR3nt: TGCAGTGGAGGAGGGGGCCTTGAGACCCAGTACTTC

v_gene: TRBV20-1
abundance: few
d_gene: NA
j_gene: TRBJ2-2
CDR3aa: CSARMADTGELFF
CDR3nt: TGCAGTGCTAGGATGGCGGACACCGGGGAGCTGTTTTTT

v_gene: TRBV12-3/TRBV12-4
abundance: NA
d_gene: TRBD2
j_gene: TRBJ2-5
CDR3aa: CASSPRGVTQYF
CDR3nt: TGTGCCAGCAGTCCCCGGGGGGTGACCCAGTACTTC

v_gene: TRBV18
abundance: NA
d_gene: TRBD1
j_gene: TRBJ1-4
CDR3aa: CASSPQTGTNEKLFF
CDR3nt: TGTGCCAGCTCACCACAGACAGGGACTAATGAAAAACTGTTTTTT

v_gene: TRBV20-1
abundance: NA
d_gene: NA
j_gene: TRBJ2-3
CDR3aa: CSANPGTGDTDTQYF
CDR3nt: TGCAGTGCGAACCCCGGGACCGGAGACACAGATACGCAGTATTTT

v_gene: TRBV20-1
abundance: many
d_gene: NA
j_gene: TRBJ2-3
CDR3aa: CSARSRNTDTQYF
CDR3nt: TGCAGTGCTAGGAGTAGGAACACAGATACGCAGTATTTT

v_gene: TRBV20-1
abundance: few
d_gene: TRBD2
j_gene: TRBJ2-3
CDR3aa: CSAQNRGGGTDTQYF
CDR3nt: TGCAGTGCCCAAAATCGGGGGGGGGGCACAGATACGCAGTATTTT

v_gene: TRBV7-9
abundance: NA
d_gene: NA
j_gene: TRBJ1-1
CDR3aa: CASSLVRGGGTEAFF
CDR3nt: TGTGCCAGCAGCTTAGTCAGGGGCGGAGGCACTGAAGCTTTCTTT

v_gene: TRBV20-1
abundance: few
d_gene: NA
j_gene: TRBJ2-3
CDR3aa: CSADPRAGLDTQYF
CDR3nt: TGCAGTGCGGATCCCCGGGCCGGGCTAGATACGCAGTATTTT

v_gene: TRBV29-1
abundance: NA
d_gene: TRBD1
j_gene: TRBJ2-7
CDR3aa: CSVAPGQGSNTVEQYF
CDR3nt: TGCAGCGTTGCGCCGGGACAGGGTTCCAATACGGTCGAGCAGTACTTC

v_gene: TRBV7-9
abundance: NA
d_gene: NA
j_gene: TRBJ1-1
CDR3aa: CASSLAIASNTEAFF
CDR3nt: TGTGCCAGCAGCTTAGCGATTGCGTCGAACACTGAAGCTTTCTTT

v_gene: TRBV30
abundance: NA
d_gene: NA
j_gene: TRBJ1-3
CDR3aa: CAWSVRTGVRSGNTIYF
CDR3nt: TGTGCCTGGAGTGTAAGAACTGGAGTTAGAAGTGGAAACACCATATATTTT

v_gene: TRBV20-1
abundance: NA
d_gene: NA
j_gene: TRBJ2-3
CDR3aa: CSATGLYTDTQYF
CDR3nt: TGCAGTGCTACAGGGCTTTACACAGATACGCAGTATTTT

v_gene: TRBV30
abundance: NA
d_gene: NA
j_gene: TRBJ2-2
CDR3aa: CAWSLGPAGELFF
CDR3nt: TGTGCCTGGAGCCTCGGACCTGCCGGGGAGCTGTTTTTT

v_gene: TRBV2
abundance: NA
d_gene: NA
j_gene: TRBJ1-6
CDR3aa: CASSERGARNSPLHF
CDR3nt: TGTGCCAGCAGTGAAAGGGGGGCGCGAAATTCACCCCTCCACTTT

v_gene: TRBV12-3/TRBV12-4
abundance: NA
d_gene: NA
j_gene: TRBJ2-7
CDR3aa: CASLGVGYEQYF
CDR3nt: TGTGCCAGCCTTGGCGTGGGGTACGAGCAGTACTTC

v_gene: TRBV14
abundance: NA
d_gene: NA
j_gene: TRBJ2-2
CDR3aa: CASSPRMVGELFF
CDR3nt: TGTGCCAGCAGCCCCCGCATGGTCGGGGAGCTGTTTTTT

v_gene: TRBV20-1
abundance: few
d_gene: NA
j_gene: TRBJ2-1
CDR3aa: CSAGHRAGRERLFF
CDR3nt: TGCAGTGCTGGACACAGGGCCGGGCGGGAGAGGTTATTCTTC

v_gene: TRBV27
abundance: NA
d_gene: NA
j_gene: TRBJ2-7
CDR3aa: CASSLGTPRSSYEQYF
CDR3nt: TGTGCCAGCAGTTTAGGGACACCCAGGAGCTCCTACGAGCAGTACTTC

v_gene: TRBV7-3
abundance: few
d_gene: TRBD2
j_gene: TRBJ2-1
CDR3aa: CASSLYPGRVSLGEQFF
CDR3nt: TGTGCCAGCAGCTTATACCCCGGGAGGGTTAGTTTGGGTGAGCAGTTCTTC

v_gene: TRBV9
abundance: NA
d_gene: NA
j_gene: TRBJ2-5
CDR3aa: CASSVATRNTETQYF
CDR3nt: TGTGCCAGCAGCGTAGCTACGCGGAATACGGAGACCCAGTACTTC

v_gene: TRBV12-3/TRBV12-4
abundance: NA
d_gene: NA
j_gene: TRBJ1-6
CDR3aa: CASSTRGGAYNSPLHF
CDR3nt: TGTGCCAGCAGTACCAGGGGTGGCGCGTATAATTCACCCCTCCACTTT

v_gene: TRBV12-3/TRBV12-4
abundance: many
d_gene: NA
j_gene: TRBJ2-1
CDR3aa: CASTYSNEQFF
CDR3nt: TGTGCCAGCACTTATTCCAATGAGCAGTTCTTC

v_gene: TRBV12-3/TRBV12-4
abundance: once
d_gene: NA
j_gene: TRBJ2-5
CDR3aa: CASSFSTALQETQYF
CDR3nt: TGTGCCAGCAGTTTCTCGACAGCTCTCCAAGAGACCCAGTACTTC

v_gene: TRBV11-2
abundance: NA
d_gene: TRBD2
j_gene: TRBJ2-1
CDR3aa: CASSWTSGRAGQFF
CDR3nt: TGTGCCAGCAGCTGGACTAGCGGGAGGGCCGGGCAGTTCTTC

v_gene: TRBV2
abundance: NA
d_gene: NA
j_gene: TRBJ2-3
CDR3aa: CASSASKGDTQYF
CDR3nt: TGTGCCAGCTCGGCTAGCAAGGGGGATACGCAGTATTTT

v_gene: TRBV29-1
abundance: NA
d_gene: NA
j_gene: TRBJ1-1
CDR3aa: CSVDFGLPMPNTEAFF
CDR3nt: TGCAGCGTTGATTTCGGGTTACCGATGCCGAACACTGAAGCTTTCTTT

v_gene: TRBV20-1
abundance: NA
d_gene: NA
j_gene: TRBJ1-5
CDR3aa: CSARVTGNNQPQHF
CDR3nt: TGCAGTGCTAGAGTAACGGGAAACAATCAGCCCCAGCATTTT

v_gene: TRBV18
abundance: NA
d_gene: NA
j_gene: TRBJ2-7
CDR3aa: CASSSSESNGAIEQYF
CDR3nt: TGTGCCAGCTCCTCCTCCGAGTCTAATGGGGCGATCGAGCAGTACTTC

v_gene: TRBV11-2
abundance: many
d_gene: TRBD2
j_gene: TRBJ2-2
CDR3aa: CASSLTSGLTGELFF
CDR3nt: TGTGCCAGCAGCTTGACTAGCGGACTAACCGGGGAGCTGTTTTTT

v_gene: TRBV10-3
abundance: few
d_gene: NA
j_gene: TRBJ2-5
CDR3aa: CAISRDAETQYF
CDR3nt: TGTGCCATCAGCAGGGATGCAGAGACCCAGTACTTC